This T cell receptor beta chain was sequenced in a study of T cells in Graves' hyperthyroidism and ophthalmopathy (dated by TCRdb to about 2019). Regarding the study in general: Peripheral blood samples were taken at initial diagnosis, before any treatment was given. To identify TCR V-J signatures that set the groups apart, the researchers used a discovery cohort of about a hundred patients, made up of about 44 with Graves' ophthalmopathy and about 59 with stable Graves' hyperthyroidism. In addition, the study compared T-cell repertoires in thyroid tissue and in blood from five to seven Graves' hyperthyroidism patients. TCR Vbeta CDR3 sequencing of 120 to 150 peripheral blood samples (approximately 44 ophthalmopathy, under 80 hyperthyroidism and about 17 progressor patients) is reported in the paper. An independent validation cohort of about 20 hyperthyroidism patients and some 15 patients who later progressed to ophthalmopathy tested prospective prediction of ophthalmopathy. For training and testing, the 100 or so patients in the discovery cohort were randomly divided in a 7:3 ratio. After blood sampling, hyperthyroidism patients were treated with methimazole at a starting dose of 30 mg daily, and ophthalmopathy patients were treated with high-dose intravenous methylprednisolone. The full study reports these points: In cross-validation, a model built on a 13 V-J signature told ophthalmopathy apart from stable hyperthyroidism with roughly 87% sensitivity and roughly 82% specificity, and in testing the same model reached 80%/75%. Sample size was not statistically predetermined, and blinding of investigators to group allocation was not performed. During validation, the model predicted progression to ophthalmopathy a median of approximately six months ahead of onset, with almost 71% sensitivity and about 72% specificity. Most expanded thyroid clonotypes (frequency above 0.001) were also detected in blood, suggesting blood repertoires may reflect thyroid immune responses.

Hyperthyroidism patients were newly diagnosed, had a disease duration of under 2 months, and were aged 18 to 65 years. The study excluded patients with uncontrolled infections, other autoimmune diseases, pregnancy or lactation. Diagnoses were based on clinical symptoms, serum thyroxine and TRAb, thyroid ultrasound and orbital computed tomography. Blood from progressor patients was collected at the time of first diagnosis with hyperthyroidism, before any ophthalmopathy symptoms had appeared. PBMCs were separated from 8 to 10 ml of fresh peripheral blood using Ficoll-Paque density gradient centrifugation. Progressor patients were initially diagnosed with Graves' hyperthyroidism and developed ophthalmopathy during follow-up. Total RNA was extracted using Trizol reagent, and RNA quality was assessed on an Agilent 2100 Bioanalyzer. Amplification of TCR beta CDR3 regions was carried out from RNA transcripts. A first-round RT-PCR of the TCR CDR3 used the HTBI primer set with the Qiagen OneStep RT-PCR kit. The libraries were constructed in a second round of multiplex PCR and then size-selected and purified. Sequencing of the libraries was done on an Illumina HiSeq2000 using paired-end 100 bp reads. On the study's bioinformatics: SOAPnuke was used to process the raw data, throwing out any read that contained adapters or uncalled bases, had a mean Phred below 15, or lacked an exact constant-primer or identifier match. COPE v1.2.5 was used to merge the high-quality paired reads, and each unique nucleotide sequence was defined as a clonotype. MiTCR v1.1 was used to align clonotypes to the IMGT TRBV, TRBD and TRBJ reference segments. The analysis was restricted to V-J combinations with a frequency above 0.0001, which together covered 99% to 99.2% of the repertoires. The TCS score was defined as the ratio of F50 (clonal expansion) to E x V (chaos), calculated using BLOSUM62-based TCRdist between CDR3 peptides within each V-J. Welch's t-statistics and random forest reduced approximately 520 V-J features to 13, which were used in a naive Bayes classifier (R e1071). TCRdb reprocessed the public reads (quality trimming at Q25 with fastp, clone calling with MiXCR) and kept in-frame beta chains. Records with the same CDR3 protein are collapsed into one entry carrying the most frequent genes and DNA. What appears here as the V and J calls and clone size reflects TCRdb's work, not the paper's. This sample gives 300,000 to 450,000 distinct CDR3 sequences in total; about 13% of them show up just once. The leading ten clones occupy about a fifth of the sample.

At least ten counts were recorded for this clonotype. Its antigen has not been determined. No clone much larger than this one lies a single base away; base qualities are absent. Taken from cysteine to phenylalanine, the CDR3 has 12 residues. CDR3 DNA only is kept here, 36 bases in frame from base 1. V lost 2 bases and J lost 8 bases; the stretch between them is 9 bases long. This receptor was obtained from a man under 40 with Graves' hyperthyroidism that later progressed to Graves' ophthalmopathy. The chain uses TRBV12-3 or TRBV12-4 and TRBJ1-1; no confident D gene assignment can be made. The source material was blood. The encoded CDR3 is CASSLTAFEAFF. The nucleotides read TGTGCCAGCAGTTTAACAGCGTTCGAAGCTTTCTTT.